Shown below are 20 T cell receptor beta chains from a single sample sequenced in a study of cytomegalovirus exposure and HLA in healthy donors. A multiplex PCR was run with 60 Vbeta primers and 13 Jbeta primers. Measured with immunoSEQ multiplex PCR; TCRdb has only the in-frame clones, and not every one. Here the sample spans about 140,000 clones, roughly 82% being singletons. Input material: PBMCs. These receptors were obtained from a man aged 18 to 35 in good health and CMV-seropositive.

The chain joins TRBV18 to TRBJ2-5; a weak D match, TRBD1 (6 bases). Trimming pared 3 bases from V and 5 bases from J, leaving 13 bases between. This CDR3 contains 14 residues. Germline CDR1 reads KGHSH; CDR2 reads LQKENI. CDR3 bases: TGTGCCAGCTCACCGAGCTGGGGGCAGGAGACCCAGTACTTC. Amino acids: CASSPSWGQETQYF. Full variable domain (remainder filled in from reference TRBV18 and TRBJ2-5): NAGVMQNPRHLVRRRGQEARLRCSPMKGHSHVYWYRQLPEEGLKFMVYLQKENIIDESGMPKERFSAEFPKEGPSILRIQQVVRGDSAAYFCASSPSWGQETQYFGPGTRLLVL.

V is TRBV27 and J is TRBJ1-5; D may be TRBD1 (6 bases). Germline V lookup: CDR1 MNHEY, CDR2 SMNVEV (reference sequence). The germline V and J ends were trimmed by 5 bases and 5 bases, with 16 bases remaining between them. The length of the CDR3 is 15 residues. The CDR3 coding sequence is TGTGCCAGCAGTGAACAGGGTCTAGGGGATCAGCCCCAGCATTTT. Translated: CASSEQGLGDQPQHF.

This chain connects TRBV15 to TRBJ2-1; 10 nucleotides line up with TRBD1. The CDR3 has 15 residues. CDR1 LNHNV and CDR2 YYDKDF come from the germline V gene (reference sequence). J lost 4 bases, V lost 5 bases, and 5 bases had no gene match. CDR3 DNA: TGTGCCACCAGCCGTGGGACAGGGGATTACAATGAGCAGTTCTTC. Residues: CATSRGTGDYNEQFF.

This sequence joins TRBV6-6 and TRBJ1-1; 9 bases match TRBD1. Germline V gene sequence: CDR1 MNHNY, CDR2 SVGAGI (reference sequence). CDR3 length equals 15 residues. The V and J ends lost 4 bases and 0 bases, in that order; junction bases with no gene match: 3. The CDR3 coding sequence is TGTGCCAGCAGTTTAAGGACAGGGGTGAACACTGAAGCTTTCTTT. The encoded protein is CASSLRTGVNTEAFF.

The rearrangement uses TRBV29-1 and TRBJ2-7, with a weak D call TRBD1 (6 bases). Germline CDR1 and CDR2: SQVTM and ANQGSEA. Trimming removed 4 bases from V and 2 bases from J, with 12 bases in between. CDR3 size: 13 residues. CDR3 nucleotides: TGCAGCGTTGCCGGGACAAATCCCTACGAGCAGTACTTC. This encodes CSVAGTNPYEQYF.

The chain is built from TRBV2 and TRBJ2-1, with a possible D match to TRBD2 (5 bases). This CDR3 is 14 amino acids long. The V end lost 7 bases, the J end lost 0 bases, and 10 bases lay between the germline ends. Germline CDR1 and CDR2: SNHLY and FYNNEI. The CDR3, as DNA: TGTGCCAGCACTGGAGGAGTCTCCTACAATGAGCAGTTCTTC. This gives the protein CASTGGVSYNEQFF.

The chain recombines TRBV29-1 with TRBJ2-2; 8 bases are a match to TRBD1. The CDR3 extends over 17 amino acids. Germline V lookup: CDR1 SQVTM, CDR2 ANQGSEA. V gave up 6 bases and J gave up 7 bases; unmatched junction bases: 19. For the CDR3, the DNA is TGCAGCGTCACGCGGACAGGGATCCTAAAAGGGGACGGGGAGCTGTTTTTT. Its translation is CSVTRTGILKGDGELFF.

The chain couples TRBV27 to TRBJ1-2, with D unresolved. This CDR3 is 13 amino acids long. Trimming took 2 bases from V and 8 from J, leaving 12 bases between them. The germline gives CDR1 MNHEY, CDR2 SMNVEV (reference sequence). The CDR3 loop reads CASSLEGNGGYTF. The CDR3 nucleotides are TGTGCCAGCAGTTTAGAGGGTAACGGCGGCTACACCTTC.

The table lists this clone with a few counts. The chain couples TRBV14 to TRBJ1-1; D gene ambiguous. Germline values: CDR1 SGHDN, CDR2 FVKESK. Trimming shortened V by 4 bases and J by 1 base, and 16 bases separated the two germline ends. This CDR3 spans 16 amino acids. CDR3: CASSRLFTLKNTEAFF. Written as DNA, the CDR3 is TGTGCCAGCAGCCGACTCTTTACCTTGAAGAACACTGAAGCTTTCTTT. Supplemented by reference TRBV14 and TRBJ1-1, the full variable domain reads EAGVTQFPSHSVIEKGQTVTLRCDPISGHDNLYWYRRVMGKEIKFLLHFVKESKQDESGMPNNRFLAERTGGTYSTLKVQPAELEDSGVYFCASSRLFTLKNTEAFFGQGTRLTVV.

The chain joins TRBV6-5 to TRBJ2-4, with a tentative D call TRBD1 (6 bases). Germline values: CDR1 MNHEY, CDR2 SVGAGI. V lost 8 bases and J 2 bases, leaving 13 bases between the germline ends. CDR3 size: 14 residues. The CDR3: CASGYRETKNIQYF. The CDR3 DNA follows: TGTGCCAGCGGATACAGGGAGACCAAAAACATTCAGTACTTC.

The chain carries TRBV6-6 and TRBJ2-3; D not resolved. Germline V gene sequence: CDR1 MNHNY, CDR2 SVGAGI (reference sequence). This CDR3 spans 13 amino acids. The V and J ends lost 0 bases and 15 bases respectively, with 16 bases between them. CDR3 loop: CASSYSMFRLPYF. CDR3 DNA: TGTGCCAGCAGTTACTCGATGTTCCGACTTCCTTATTTT.

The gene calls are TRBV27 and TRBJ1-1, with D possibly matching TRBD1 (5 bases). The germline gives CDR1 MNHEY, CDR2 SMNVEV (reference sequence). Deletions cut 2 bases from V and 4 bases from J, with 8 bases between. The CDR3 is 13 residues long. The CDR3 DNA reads TGTGCCAGCAGTTTAAGGGGTGTCACTGAAGCTTTCTTT. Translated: CASSLRGVTEAFF.

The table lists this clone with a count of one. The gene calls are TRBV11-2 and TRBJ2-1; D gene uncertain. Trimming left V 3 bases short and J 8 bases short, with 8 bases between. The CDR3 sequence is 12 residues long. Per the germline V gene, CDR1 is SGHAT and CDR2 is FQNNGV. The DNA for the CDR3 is TGTGCCAGCAGCTTCTCCTTCGATGAGCAGTTCTTC. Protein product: CASSFSFDEQFF.

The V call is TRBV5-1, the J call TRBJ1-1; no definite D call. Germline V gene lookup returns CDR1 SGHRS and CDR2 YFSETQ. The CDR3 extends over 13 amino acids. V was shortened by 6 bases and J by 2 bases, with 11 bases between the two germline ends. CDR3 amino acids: CASTQTPNTEAFF. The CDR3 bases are TGCGCCAGCACTCAGACACCAAACACTGAAGCTTTCTTT.

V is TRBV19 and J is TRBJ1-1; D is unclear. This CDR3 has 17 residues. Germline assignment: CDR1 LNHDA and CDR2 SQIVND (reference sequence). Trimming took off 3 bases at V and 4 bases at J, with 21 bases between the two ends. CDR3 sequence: CASSIALVEGMFTEAFF. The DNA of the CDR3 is TGTGCCAGTAGTATTGCATTGGTAGAGGGCATGTTCACTGAAGCTTTCTTT.

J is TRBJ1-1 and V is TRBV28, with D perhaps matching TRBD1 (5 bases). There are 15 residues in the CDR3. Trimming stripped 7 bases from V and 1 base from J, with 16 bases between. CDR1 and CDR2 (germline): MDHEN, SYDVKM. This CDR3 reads CASKGLGPRNTEAFF. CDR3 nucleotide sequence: TGTGCCAGCAAAGGGTTGGGGCCCAGGAACACTGAAGCTTTCTTT.

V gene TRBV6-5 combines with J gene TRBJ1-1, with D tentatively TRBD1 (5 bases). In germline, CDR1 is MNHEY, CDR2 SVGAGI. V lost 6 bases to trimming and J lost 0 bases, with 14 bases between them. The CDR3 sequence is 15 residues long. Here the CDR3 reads CASRPYDSLNTEAFF. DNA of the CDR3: TGTGCCAGCAGGCCCTACGACAGCTTGAACACTGAAGCTTTCTTT.

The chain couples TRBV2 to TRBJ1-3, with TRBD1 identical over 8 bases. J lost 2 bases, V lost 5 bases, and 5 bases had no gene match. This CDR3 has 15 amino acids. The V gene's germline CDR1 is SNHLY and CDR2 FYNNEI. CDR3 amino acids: CASSLAGGTGNTIYF. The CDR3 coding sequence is TGTGCCAGCAGTCTCGCAGGGGGCACTGGAAACACCATATATTTT.

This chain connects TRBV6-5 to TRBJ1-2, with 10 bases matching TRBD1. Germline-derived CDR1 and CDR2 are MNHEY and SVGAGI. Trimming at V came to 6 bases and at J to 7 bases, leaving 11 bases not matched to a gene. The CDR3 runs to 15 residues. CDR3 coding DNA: TGTGCCAGCAGCCAGGCCGGGGACAGGGGACGTGGCTACACCTTC. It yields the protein CASSQAGDRGRGYTF.

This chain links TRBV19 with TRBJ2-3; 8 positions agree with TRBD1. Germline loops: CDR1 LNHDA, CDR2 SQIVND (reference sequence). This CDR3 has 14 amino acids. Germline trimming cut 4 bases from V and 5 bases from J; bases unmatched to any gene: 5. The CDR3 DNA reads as TGTGCCAGTAGTACGGACAGGGACGGAGATACGCAGTATTTT. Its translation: CASSTDRDGDTQYF.